A selection of T cell receptor beta chains follows, all from one sample in a study of Graves' ophthalmopathy and Graves' hyperthyroidism. TCRdb ran MiXCR on the multiplex PCR reads and lists one entry per CDR3 protein. The sample consists of 660,000 or so distinct CDR3 sequences, roughly 41% of them appearing once. Sequencing was performed on peripheral blood. These receptors all come from an adult man with Graves' ophthalmopathy. CDR3s include the opening cysteine and the closing phenylalanine or tryptophan. A D gene is named only where the DNA matches it firmly. Clone size appears in some rows only: once, few, many, or a class for an expanded clone.

clone size | J gene | D gene | V gene | CDR3 protein | CDR3 DNA
- | TRBJ1-2 | - | TRBV10-3 | CASSESGGSGYTF | TGTGCCAGCAGTGAAAGCGGGGGGAGTGGCTACACCTTC
many | TRBJ2-7 | - | TRBV20-1 | CSARGPGGRDGQYF | TGCAGTGCTAGAGGGCCTGGGGGCCGAGACGGGCAGTACTTC
- | TRBJ2-7 | TRBD2 | TRBV10-3 | CAISEARGGEQYF | TGTGCCATCAGTGAAGCTCGGGGGGGGGAGCAGTACTTC
many | TRBJ2-1 | TRBD2 | TRBV20-1 | CSAREGAGDIDEQFF | TGCAGTGCTAGGGAGGGAGCGGGAGATATCGATGAGCAGTTCTTC
- | TRBJ1-6 | TRBD1 | TRBV25-1 | CACSDPTGIRNSPLHF | TGTGCCTGCAGTGACCCGACAGGGATCCGGAATTCACCCCTCCACTTT
- | TRBJ1-6 | TRBD1 | TRBV5-1 | CASSVQGSGSPLHF | TGCGCCAGCAGCGTACAGGGGTCGGGTTCACCCCTCCACTTT
- | TRBJ2-7 | - | TRBV25-1 | CAAGRHYEQYF | TGTGCCGCGGGCCGACACTACGAGCAGTACTTC
- | TRBJ1-1 | - | TRBV7-9 | CARSLGNTGTEAFF | TGTGCCCGCAGCTTAGGGAACACCGGCACTGAAGCTTTCTTT
- | TRBJ2-5 | TRBD2 | TRBV25-1 | CASSESLATRETQYF | TGTGCCAGCAGTGAATCACTAGCGACAAGGGAGACCCAGTACTTC
many | TRBJ2-7 | TRBD1 | TRBV10-3 | CAISDSSWDRPSYEQYF | TGTGCCATCAGTGACTCCTCTTGGGACAGGCCCTCCTACGAGCAGTACTTC
- | TRBJ1-4 | - | TRBV5-1 | CASSLGSGDEKLFF | TGCGCCAGCAGCCTGGGGTCAGGGGATGAAAAACTGTTTTTT
few | TRBJ2-5 | TRBD2 | TRBV3-1 | CASSLVSGRDTETQYF | TGTGCCAGCAGCCTGGTTAGCGGGAGAGATACGGAGACCCAGTACTTC
- | TRBJ1-2 | TRBD1 | TRBV29-1 | CSLGDRVPYGYTF | TGCAGCTTAGGGGACAGGGTACCCTATGGCTACACCTTC
- | TRBJ2-5 | - | TRBV2 | CASSDPGPDETQYF | TGTGCCAGCAGCGATCCCGGACCTGACGAGACCCAGTACTTC
many | TRBJ1-1 | - | TRBV25-1 | CASSELGGHTEAFF | TGTGCCAGCAGTGAATTAGGGGGGCACACTGAAGCTTTCTTT
- | TRBJ1-1 | TRBD1 | TRBV29-1 | CSVGTGQGEAFF | TGCAGCGTTGGGACAGGGCAAGGTGAAGCTTTCTTT
many | TRBJ1-3 | - | TRBV7-8 | CASSLGSTGNTIYF | TGTGCCAGCAGCTTAGGCTCAACTGGAAACACCATATATTTT
many | TRBJ2-5 | TRBD2 | TRBV20-1 | CSARTSVQETQYF | TGCAGTGCCCGAACTAGCGTCCAAGAGACCCAGTACTTC
many | TRBJ1-1 | - | TRBV10-3 | CATGVRGLNTEAFF | TGTGCCACGGGGGTTCGGGGGTTGAACACTGAAGCTTTCTTT
few | TRBJ1-4 | TRBD1 | TRBV12-3/TRBV12-4 | CASSPGQRSEKLFF | TGTGCCAGCAGTCCGGGACAGAGGAGTGAAAAACTGTTTTTT
- | TRBJ2-5 | - | TRBV12-3/TRBV12-4 | CASSPNQGRGTQYF | TGTGCCAGCAGTCCAAATCAGGGACGGGGGACCCAGTACTTC
many | TRBJ1-1 | - | TRBV20-1 | CSARGPSEWAFF | TGCAGTGCTAGAGGCCCGTCGGAGTGGGCTTTCTTT
- | TRBJ1-2 | TRBD1 | TRBV7-9 | CASSLGTGVGGYTF | TGTGCCAGCAGCTTAGGGACAGGGGTTGGTGGCTACACCTTC
- | TRBJ1-1 | TRBD1 | TRBV29-1 | CSVILTGVEF | TGCAGCGTTATCCTCACAGGGGTTGAATTT
many | TRBJ1-6 | TRBD1 | TRBV11-2 | CASSPGQGQSPLHF | TGTGCCAGCAGCCCGGGACAGGGTCAGTCACCCCTCCACTTT
many | TRBJ2-5 | - | TRBV15 | CATSRGQELSGHQETQYF | TGTGCCACCAGCAGAGGACAGGAATTAAGCGGCCACCAAGAGACCCAGTACTTC
- | TRBJ1-4 | - | TRBV10-3 | CAISESGRSEKLFF | TGTGCCATCAGTGAGTCGGGGAGGAGCGAAAAACTGTTTTTT
- | TRBJ1-4 | - | TRBV19 | CASRIGGTNEKLFF | TGTGCCAGTAGGATCGGGGGGACTAATGAAAAACTGTTTTTT
- | TRBJ2-7 | TRBD2 | TRBV7-9 | CASSLARLAADLYEQYF | TGTGCCAGCAGCTTAGCCAGACTAGCGGCAGACCTCTACGAGCAGTACTTC
- | TRBJ2-7 | - | TRBV29-1 | CSVEGWDGNYEQYF | TGCAGCGTTGAAGGATGGGACGGAAACTACGAGCAGTACTTC
- | TRBJ2-6 | TRBD1 | TRBV7-6 | CASSPGVTGVSGANVLTF | TGTGCCAGCTCACCAGGGGTGACAGGGGTCTCTGGGGCCAACGTCCTGACTTTC
few | TRBJ2-7 | - | TRBV6-5 | CASDEGVSSYEQYF | TGTGCCAGCGATGAGGGGGTGAGCTCCTACGAGCAGTACTTC
many | TRBJ2-6 | - | TRBV5-1 | CASSQSVVSSGANVLTF | TGCGCCAGCAGCCAATCGGTTGTATCCTCTGGGGCCAACGTCCTGACTTTC
- | TRBJ2-7 | TRBD2 | TRBV2 | CASLKTSAHEQYF | TGTGCCAGCCTGAAAACTAGCGCCCACGAGCAGTACTTC
- | TRBJ1-5 | TRBD1 | TRBV30 | CAWSVQTGKIYSNQPQHF | TGTGCCTGGAGTGTACAGACAGGGAAGATTTATAGCAATCAGCCCCAGCACTTT